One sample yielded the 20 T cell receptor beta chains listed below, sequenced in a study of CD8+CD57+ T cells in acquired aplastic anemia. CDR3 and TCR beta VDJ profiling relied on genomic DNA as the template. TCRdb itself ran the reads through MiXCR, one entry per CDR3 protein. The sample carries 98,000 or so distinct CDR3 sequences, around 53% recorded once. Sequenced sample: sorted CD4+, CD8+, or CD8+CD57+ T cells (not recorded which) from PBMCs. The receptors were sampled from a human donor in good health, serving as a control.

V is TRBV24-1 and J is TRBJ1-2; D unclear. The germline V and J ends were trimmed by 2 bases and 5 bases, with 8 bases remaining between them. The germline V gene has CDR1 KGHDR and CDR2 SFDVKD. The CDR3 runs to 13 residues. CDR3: CATSDWDAYGYTF. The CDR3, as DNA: TGTGCCACCAGTGATTGGGATGCGTATGGCTACACCTTC.

The CDR3 region is CASSADGEETQYF. CDR3 DNA: TGTGCCAGCAGTGCCGACGGGGAAGAGACCCAGTACTTC. The chain combines TRBV6-1 with TRBJ2-5, with a weak D call TRBD2 (5 bases). Between the trimmed V and J ends, which lost 4 bases and 3 bases, there was a span of 9 bases. CDR3 length: 13 amino acids. Germline CDR1 reads MNHNS; CDR2 reads SASEGT.

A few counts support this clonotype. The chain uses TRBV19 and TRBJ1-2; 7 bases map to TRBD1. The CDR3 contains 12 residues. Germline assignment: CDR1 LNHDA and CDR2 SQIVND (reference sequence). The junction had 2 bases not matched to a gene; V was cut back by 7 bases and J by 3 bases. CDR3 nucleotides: TGTGCCAGTACAGGGGGGGACTATGGCTACACCTTC. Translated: CASTGGDYGYTF.

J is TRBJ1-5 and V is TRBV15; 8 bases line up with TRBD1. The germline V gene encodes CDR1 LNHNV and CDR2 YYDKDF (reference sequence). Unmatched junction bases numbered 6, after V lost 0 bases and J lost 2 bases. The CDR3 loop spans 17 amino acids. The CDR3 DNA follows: TGTGCCACCAGCAGAGATGGTGACAGGGGTGGCAATCAGCCCCAGCATTTT. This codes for CATSRDGDRGGNQPQHF.

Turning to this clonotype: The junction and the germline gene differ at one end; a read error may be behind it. CDR3 region: CASSQVGVGNAEAFF. The CDR3 nucleotides are TGCGCCAGCAGCCAAGTAGGTGTGGGGAACGCTGAAGCTTTCTTT. The chain joins TRBV4-1 to TRBJ1-1; D is unresolved. Per germline, CDR1 MGHRA and CDR2 YSYEKL. The CDR3 is made up of 15 amino acids.

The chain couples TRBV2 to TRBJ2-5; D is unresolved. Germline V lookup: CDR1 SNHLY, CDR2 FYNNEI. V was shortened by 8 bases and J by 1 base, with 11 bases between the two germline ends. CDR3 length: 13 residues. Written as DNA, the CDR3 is TGTGCCAGCGGAGTAGGCTTCCAAGAGACCCAGTACTTC. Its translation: CASGVGFQETQYF.

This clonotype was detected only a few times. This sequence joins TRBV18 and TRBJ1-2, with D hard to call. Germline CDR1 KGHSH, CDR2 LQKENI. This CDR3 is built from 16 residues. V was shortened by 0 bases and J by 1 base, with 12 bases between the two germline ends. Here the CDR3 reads CASSPPVGSFNYGYTF. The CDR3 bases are TGTGCCAGCTCACCACCGGTTGGCAGTTTTAACTATGGCTACACCTTC.

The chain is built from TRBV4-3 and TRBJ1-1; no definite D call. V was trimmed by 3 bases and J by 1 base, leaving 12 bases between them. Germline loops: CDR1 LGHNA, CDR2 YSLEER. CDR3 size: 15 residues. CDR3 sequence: CASSHDLGTNTEAFF. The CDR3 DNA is TGCGCCAGCAGCCATGATTTAGGCACGAACACTGAAGCTTTCTTT.

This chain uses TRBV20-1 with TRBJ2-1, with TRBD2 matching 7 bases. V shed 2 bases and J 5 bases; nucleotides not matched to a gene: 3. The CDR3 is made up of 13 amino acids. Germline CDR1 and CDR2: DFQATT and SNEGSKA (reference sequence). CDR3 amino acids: CSARLAEDNEQFF. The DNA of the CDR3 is TGCAGTGCTAGACTAGCGGAAGACAATGAGCAGTTCTTC.

The CDR3 DNA reads TGTGCCAGCATCAATTTAAGGGACCGTTCGCAGAACACTGAAGCTTTCTTT. Translating it yields CASINLRDRSQNTEAFF. V gene TRBV6-1 combines with J gene TRBJ1-1; a possible D gene is TRBD1 (5 bases). The ends were cut back, 7 bases at V and 1 base at J, with 22 bases in the middle. Germline CDR1 reads MNHNS; CDR2 reads SASEGT. CDR3 size: 17 residues.

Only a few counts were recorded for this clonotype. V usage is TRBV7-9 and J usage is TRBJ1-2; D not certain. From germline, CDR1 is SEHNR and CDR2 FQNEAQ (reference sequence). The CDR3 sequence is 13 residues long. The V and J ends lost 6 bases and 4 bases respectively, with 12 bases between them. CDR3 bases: TGTGCCAGCAGACCTAACATCCTCTATGGCTACACCTTC. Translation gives CASRPNILYGYTF.

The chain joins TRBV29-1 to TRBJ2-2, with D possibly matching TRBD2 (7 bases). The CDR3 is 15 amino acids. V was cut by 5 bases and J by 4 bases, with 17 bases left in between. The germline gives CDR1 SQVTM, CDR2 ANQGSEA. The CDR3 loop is CSVRGAGARTGELFF. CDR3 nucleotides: TGCAGCGTTCGGGGGGCGGGGGCGCGCACCGGGGAGCTGTTTTTT.

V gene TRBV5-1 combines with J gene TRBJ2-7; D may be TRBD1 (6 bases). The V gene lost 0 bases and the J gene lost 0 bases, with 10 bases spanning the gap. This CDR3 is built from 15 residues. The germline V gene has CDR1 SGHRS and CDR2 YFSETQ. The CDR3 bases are TGCGCCAGCAGCTTGGGAGCAGGGGACTCCTACGAGCAGTACTTC. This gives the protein CASSLGAGDSYEQYF.

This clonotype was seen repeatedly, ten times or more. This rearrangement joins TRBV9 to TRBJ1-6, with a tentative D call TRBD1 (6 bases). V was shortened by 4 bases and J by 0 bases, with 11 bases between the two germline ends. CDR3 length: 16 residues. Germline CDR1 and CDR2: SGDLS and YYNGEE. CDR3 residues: CASSQTGSSYNSPLHF. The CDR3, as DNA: TGTGCCAGCAGCCAAACAGGGAGCTCCTATAATTCACCCCTCCACTTT.

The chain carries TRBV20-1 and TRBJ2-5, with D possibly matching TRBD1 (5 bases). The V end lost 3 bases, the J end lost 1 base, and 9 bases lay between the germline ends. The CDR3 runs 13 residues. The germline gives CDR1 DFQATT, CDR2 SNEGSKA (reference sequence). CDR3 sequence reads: CSASGRAQETQYF. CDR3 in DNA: TGCAGTGCTAGTGGCAGGGCCCAAGAGACCCAGTACTTC.

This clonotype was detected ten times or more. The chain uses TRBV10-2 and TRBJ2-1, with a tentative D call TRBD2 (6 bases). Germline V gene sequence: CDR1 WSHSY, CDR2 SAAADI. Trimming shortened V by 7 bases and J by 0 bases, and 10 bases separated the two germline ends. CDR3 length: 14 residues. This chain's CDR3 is CASNTGGSYNEQFF. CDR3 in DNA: TGCGCCAGCAACACCGGGGGCTCCTACAATGAGCAGTTCTTC.

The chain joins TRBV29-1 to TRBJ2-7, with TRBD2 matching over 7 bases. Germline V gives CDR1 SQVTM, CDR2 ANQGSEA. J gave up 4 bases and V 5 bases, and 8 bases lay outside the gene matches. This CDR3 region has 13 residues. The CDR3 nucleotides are TGCAGCGTTCGGTGGGGGGGACGTTACGAGCAGTACTTC. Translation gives CSVRWGGRYEQYF.

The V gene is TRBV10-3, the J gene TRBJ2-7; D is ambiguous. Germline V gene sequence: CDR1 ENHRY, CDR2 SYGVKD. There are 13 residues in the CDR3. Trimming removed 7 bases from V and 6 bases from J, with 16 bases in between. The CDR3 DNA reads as TGTGCCATCACCAGAGGCACAGAGAGCGAGCAGTACTTC. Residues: CAITRGTESEQYF.

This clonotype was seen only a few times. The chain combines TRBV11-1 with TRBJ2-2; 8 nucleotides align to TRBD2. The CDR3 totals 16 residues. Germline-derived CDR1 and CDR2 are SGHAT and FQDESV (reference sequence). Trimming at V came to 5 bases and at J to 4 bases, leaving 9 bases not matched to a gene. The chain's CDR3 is CASSLPGGVRTGELFF. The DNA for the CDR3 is TGTGCCAGCAGCCTACCGGGAGGGGTGCGCACCGGGGAGCTGTTTTTT.

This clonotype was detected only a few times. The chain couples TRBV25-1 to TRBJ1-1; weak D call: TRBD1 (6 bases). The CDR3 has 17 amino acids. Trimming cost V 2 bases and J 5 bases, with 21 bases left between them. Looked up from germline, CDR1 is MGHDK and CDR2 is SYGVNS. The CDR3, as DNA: TGTGCCAGCAGTGAAGAGTACCCCCATCAGGGGACGACTGAAGCTTTCTTT. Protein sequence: CASSEEYPHQGTTEAFF.